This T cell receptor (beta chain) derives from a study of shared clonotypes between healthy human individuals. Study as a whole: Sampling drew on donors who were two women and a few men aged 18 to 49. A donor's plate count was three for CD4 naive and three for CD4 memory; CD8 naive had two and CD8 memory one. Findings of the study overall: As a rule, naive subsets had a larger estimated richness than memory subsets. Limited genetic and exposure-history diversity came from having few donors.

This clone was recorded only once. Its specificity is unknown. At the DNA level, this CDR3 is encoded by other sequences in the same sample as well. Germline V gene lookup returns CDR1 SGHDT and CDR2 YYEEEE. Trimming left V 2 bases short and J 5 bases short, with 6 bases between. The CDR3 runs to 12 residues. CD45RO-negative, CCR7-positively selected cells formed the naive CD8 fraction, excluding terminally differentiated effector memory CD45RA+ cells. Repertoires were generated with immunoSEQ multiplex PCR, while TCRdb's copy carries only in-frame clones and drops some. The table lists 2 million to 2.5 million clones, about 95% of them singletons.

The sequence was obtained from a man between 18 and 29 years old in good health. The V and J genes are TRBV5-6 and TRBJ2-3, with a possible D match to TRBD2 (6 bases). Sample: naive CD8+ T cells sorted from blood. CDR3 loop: CASSLAGDTQYF. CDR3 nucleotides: TGTGCCAGCAGCTTAGCGGGAGATACGCAGTATTTT.